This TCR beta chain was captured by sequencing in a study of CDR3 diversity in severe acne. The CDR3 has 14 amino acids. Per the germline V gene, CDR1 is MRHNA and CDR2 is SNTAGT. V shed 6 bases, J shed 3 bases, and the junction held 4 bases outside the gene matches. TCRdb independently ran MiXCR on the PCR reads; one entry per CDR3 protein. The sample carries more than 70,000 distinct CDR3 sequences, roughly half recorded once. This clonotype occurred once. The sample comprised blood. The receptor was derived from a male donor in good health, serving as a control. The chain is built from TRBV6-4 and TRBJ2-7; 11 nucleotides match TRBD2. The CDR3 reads CASSRLAGNYEQYF. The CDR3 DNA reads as TGTGCCAGCAGCCGACTAGCGGGGAACTACGAGCAGTACTTC.